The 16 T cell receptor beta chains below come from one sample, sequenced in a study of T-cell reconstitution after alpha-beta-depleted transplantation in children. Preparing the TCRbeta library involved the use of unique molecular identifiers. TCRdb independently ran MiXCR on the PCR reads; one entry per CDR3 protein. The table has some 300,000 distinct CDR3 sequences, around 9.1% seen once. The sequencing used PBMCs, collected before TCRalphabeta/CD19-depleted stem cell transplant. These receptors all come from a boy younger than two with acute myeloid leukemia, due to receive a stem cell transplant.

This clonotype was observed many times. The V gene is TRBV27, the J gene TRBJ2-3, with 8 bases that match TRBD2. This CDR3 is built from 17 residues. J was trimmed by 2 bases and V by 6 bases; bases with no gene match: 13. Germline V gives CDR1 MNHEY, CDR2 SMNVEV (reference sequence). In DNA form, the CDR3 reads TGTGCCAGCAGGCGAACCGGGACTAGATGGGCCACAGATACGCAGTATTTT. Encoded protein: CASRRTGTRWATDTQYF.

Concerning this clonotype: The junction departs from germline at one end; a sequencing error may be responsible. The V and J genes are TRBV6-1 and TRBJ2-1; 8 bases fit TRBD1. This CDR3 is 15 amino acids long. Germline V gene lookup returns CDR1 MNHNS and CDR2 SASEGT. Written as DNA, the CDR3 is TGTGCCAGCAGAGAAGACAGGGGACCCTACAATGAGCAGTTCTTC. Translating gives CASREDRGPYNEQFF.

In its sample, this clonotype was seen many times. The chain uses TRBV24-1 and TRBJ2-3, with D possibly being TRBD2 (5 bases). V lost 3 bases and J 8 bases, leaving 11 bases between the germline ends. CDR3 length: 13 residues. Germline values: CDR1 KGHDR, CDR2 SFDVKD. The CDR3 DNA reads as TGTGCCACCAGTGATACGGACTCGCCTACGCAGTATTTT. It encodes CATSDTDSPTQYF.

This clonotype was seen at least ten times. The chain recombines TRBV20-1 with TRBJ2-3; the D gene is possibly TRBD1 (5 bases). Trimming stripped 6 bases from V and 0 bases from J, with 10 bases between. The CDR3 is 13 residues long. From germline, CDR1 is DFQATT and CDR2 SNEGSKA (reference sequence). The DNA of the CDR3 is TGCAGTGCCCTAGGGGCTAGCACAGATACGCAGTATTTT. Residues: CSALGASTDTQYF.

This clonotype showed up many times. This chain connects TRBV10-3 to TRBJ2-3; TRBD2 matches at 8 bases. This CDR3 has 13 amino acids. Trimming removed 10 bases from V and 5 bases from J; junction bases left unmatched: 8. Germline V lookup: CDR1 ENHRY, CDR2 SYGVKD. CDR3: CATSGGPEDTQYF. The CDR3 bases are TGTGCCACCTCGGGAGGGCCGGAAGATACGCAGTATTTT.

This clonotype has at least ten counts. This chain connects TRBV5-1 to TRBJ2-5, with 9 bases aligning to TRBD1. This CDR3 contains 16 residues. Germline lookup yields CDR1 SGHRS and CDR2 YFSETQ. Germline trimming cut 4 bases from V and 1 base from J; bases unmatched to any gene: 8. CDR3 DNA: TGCGCCAGCAGCCTGGCCGGGACAGGGCCCCAAGAGACCCAGTACTTC. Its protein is CASSLAGTGPQETQYF.

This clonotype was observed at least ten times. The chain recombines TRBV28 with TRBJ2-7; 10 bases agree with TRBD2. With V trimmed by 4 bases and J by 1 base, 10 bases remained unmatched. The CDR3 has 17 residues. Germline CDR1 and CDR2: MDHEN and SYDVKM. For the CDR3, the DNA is TGTGCCAGCAGTTCTGGAGGAGCGGGGGGGAGGTCCTACGAGCAGTACTTC. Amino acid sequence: CASSSGGAGGRSYEQYF.

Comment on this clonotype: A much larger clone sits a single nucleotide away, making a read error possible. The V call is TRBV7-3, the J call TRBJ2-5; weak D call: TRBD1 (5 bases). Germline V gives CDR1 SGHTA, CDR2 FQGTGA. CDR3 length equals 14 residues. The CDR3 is CAGSLGPGGETQYF. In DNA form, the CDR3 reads TGTGCCGGCAGCTTGGGGCCAGGTGGGGAGACCCAGTACTTC.

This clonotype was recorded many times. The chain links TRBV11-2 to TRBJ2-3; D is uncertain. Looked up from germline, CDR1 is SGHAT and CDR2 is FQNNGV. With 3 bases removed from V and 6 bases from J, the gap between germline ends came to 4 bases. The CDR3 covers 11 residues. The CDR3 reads CASSFFDTQYF. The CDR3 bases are TGTGCCAGCAGCTTTTTTGATACGCAGTATTTT.

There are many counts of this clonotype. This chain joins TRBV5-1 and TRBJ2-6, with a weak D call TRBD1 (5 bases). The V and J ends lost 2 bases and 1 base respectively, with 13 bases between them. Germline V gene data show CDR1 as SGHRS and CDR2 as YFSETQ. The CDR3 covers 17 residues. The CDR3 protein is CASSLLNQGSGANVLTF. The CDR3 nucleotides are TGCGCCAGCAGCTTATTGAACCAGGGATCTGGGGCCAACGTCCTGACTTTC.

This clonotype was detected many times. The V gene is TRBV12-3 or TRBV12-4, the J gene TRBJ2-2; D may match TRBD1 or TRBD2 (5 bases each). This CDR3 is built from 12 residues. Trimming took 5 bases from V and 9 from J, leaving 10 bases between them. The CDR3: CASSLGVRELFF. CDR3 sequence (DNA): TGTGCCAGCAGTCTGGGGGTACGGGAGCTGTTTTTT.

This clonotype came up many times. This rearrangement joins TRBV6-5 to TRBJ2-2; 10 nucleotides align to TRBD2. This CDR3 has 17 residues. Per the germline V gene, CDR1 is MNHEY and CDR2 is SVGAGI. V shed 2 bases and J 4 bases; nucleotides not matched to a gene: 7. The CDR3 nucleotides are TGTGCCAGCAGTTACGGTCTAGCGGGGGCCGTCACCGGGGAGCTGTTTTTT. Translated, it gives CASSYGLAGAVTGELFF.

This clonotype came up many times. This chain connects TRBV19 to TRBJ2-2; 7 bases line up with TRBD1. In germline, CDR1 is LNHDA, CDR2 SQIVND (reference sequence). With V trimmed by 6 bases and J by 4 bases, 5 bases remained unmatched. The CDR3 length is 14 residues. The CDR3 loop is CASRVDRATGELFF. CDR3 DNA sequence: TGTGCCAGTAGGGTCGACAGGGCCACCGGGGAGCTGTTTTTT. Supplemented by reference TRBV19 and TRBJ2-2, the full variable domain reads DGGITQSPKYLFRKEGQNVTLSCEQNLNHDAMYWYRQDPGQGLRLIYYSQIVNDFQKGDIAEGYSVSREKKESFPLTVTSAQKNPTAFYLCASRVDRATGELFFGEGSRLTVL.

CDR3 in DNA: TGTGCCAGCAGCCAAGAAGGGGCGGGACAATCGAACATTCAGTACTTC. As protein: CASSQEGAGQSNIQYF. This sequence joins TRBV4-2 and TRBJ2-4; D may correspond to TRBD1 or TRBD2 (6 bases each). CDR3 length: 16 residues. The V end was cut by 0 bases, the J end by 7 bases, with 16 bases between. In germline, CDR1 is LGHNA, CDR2 YNFKEQ.

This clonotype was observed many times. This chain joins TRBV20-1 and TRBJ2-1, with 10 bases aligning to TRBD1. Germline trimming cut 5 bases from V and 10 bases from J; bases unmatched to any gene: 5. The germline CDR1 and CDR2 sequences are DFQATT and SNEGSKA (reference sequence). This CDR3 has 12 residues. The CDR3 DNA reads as TGCAGTGCTCCCGGGACAGGGGTCGAGCAGTTCTTC. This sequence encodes CSAPGTGVEQFF.

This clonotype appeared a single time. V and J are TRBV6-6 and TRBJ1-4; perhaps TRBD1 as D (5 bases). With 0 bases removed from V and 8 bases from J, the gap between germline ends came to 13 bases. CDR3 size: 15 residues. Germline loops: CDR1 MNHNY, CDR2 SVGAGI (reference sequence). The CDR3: CASSYSAGPREKLFF. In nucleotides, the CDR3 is TGTGCCAGCAGTTACTCGGCAGGGCCTCGCGAAAAACTGTTTTTT.